This T cell receptor (beta chain) originates from a study of T cells after yellow fever vaccination. MiXCR, applied by TCRdb to the 5' RACE reads, yields one record per CDR3 protein. The table lists some 150,000 distinct CDR3 sequences, just over 6.5% of them singletons. J was trimmed by 5 bases and V by 7 bases; bases with no gene match: 6. Germline lookup yields CDR1 SEHNR and CDR2 FQNEAQ (reference sequence). The CDR3 length is 13 residues. This clonotype showed up many times. This receptor was obtained from a man younger than 45 who received the YFV17D yellow fever vaccine. This chain uses TRBV7-9 with TRBJ2-3; 7 positions agree with TRBD2. The sequences come from CD4+ T cells sorted from PBMCs, collected 10 days after the yellow fever booster vaccination. The CDR3 sequence: CASNPAGRDTQYF. CDR3 sequence (DNA): TGTGCCAGCAACCCAGCGGGACGAGATACGCAGTATTTT.